This T cell receptor (beta chain) was recorded in a study of T cell responses to AZD1222 COVID-19 vaccine (dated by TCRdb to the early 2020s). As for the study more broadly: AZD1222 recipients with second doses at about 4 weeks or about 12 weeks were pooled, because spike-specific TCR depth and breadth did not differ between schedules. A total of 230 or so trial participants underwent TCR sequencing, of whom 207 received two doses of AZD1222 and some 25 received two doses of the MenACWY control vaccine. Enrollment into the trials was organized by age into subgroups of 18-55, 56-69 and 70-plus years, and those subgroups contained roughly 140, 27 and 60 TCR-sequenced participants, respectively. General study outcomes and caveats: After two AZD1222 doses, both the breadth and the depth of spike-specific TCRs were significantly higher than at day 0 and than in MenACWY recipients. The 56-69-year group was small, and its depth increase did not reach significance, likely because of low power. Nearly half of unique spike-specific TCRs reportedly recognized epitopes outside regions mutated in the B.1.351 and B.1.1.7 variants. The vaccine-associated CD4 TCRs covered the entire spike protein, and the dominant responses fell in regions 160-218 and 743-854. Conclusions about previously exposed vaccinees were limited because only six or seven AZD1222 recipients were SARS-CoV-2 seropositive at baseline. Participants were mostly white British and included more females than males, and it was suggested by the authors that clonal diversity may have been underestimated. Because no samples from the day 14 peak response were available, repertoires could be characterized only after the peak T cell response.

The sample's time point label is to be understood as: baseline before first vaccination. Samples from vaccinated people were obtained from the UK trials COV001 and COV002, which included a single-blind randomized controlled phase 2/3 trial of AZD1222 (ChAdOx1 nCoV-19) in healthy adults. For TCRbeta chain sequencing, PBMC samples from trial participants were taken at day 0 and at day 28 after the second dose. CDR1 MNHNY and CDR2 SVGAGI were looked up in the germline V gene (reference sequence). Relative to germline, V is 5 bases shorter and J is 4 bases shorter, with 15 bases between their ends. The CDR3 runs 15 amino acids, cysteine and phenylalanine included. The sequence is cut down to CDR3 DNA, 45 bases in frame from base 1. As for this clone: Its antigen is unknown. The input lacks base qualities; no much larger clone sits a single base away.

The CDR3 regions of human TCRbeta chains were analyzed by immunosequencing. Concerning the study's data processing: Repertoire TCRs were checked for matches against a reference library of SARS-CoV-2-specific TCRs that had been generated using the MIRA antigen-specificity platform. Breadth was defined as the fraction of unique TCRs that were SARS-CoV-2-associated, and depth was defined as the fraction of total T cells that were SARS-CoV-2-associated. Using the MIRA data, each spike-specific TCR was mapped to the spike region that the TCR reacts to and placed in a CD4 or CD8 class. Log10-transformed breadth and depth values were compared by one-way ANOVA with Sidak's multiple comparisons tests. This immuneACCESS table, as held by TCRdb, lists in-frame sequences with V and J called but not all clones. Of the missing ones, under half trace to an unresolved V gene in checked studies; the others have no known cause. Clonal size and the V and J genes are those of that table, whereas D and trimming came from the DNA. This sample lists 75,000 to 90,000 clones; approximately 81% were detected once. The ten largest clones capture around 13% of the sample.

Sequenced material: peripheral blood, taken on day 0 of AZD1222 vaccination. The clonotype originates from an adult in good health. Recombination linked TRBV6-6 to TRBJ1-5; D gene: possibly TRBD1, on 6 matching bases. Read as DNA, the sequence is TGTGCCAGCAGTAGCCTAGGGGGGTCTAATCAGCCCCAGCATTTT. Translated, this is CASSSLGGSNQPQHF.